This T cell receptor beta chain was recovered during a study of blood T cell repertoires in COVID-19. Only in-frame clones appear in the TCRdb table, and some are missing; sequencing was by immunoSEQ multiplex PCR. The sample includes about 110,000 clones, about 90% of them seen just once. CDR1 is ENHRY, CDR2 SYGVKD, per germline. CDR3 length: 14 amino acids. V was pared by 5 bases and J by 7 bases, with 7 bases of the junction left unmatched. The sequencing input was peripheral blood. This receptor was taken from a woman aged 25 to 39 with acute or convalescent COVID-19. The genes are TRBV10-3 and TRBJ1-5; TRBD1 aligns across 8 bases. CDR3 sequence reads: CAISPDRGEQPQHF. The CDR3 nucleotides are TGTGCCATCAGTCCTGACAGGGGTGAACAGCCCCAGCATTTT.